This TCR beta chain was obtained from a study of cytomegalovirus exposure and HLA in healthy donors. Background on the study: A preliminary data release comprised roughly 85 million unique TCRs obtained from HLA-typed donors.

The table lists this clone with a count of one. Its cognate antigen is unknown. Whole-study results and caveats: Within an earlier analysis, most TCR beta V segments proved productive either about 90% or about 30% of the time. TCR beta sequences reportedly predicted the HLA-A and HLA-B alleles of most subjects accurately. An analysis that came later showed most CMV-associated TCR beta chains appearing HLA-restricted.

With 4 bases removed from V and 3 bases from J, the gap between germline ends came to 9 bases. The CDR3 has 14 residues. Germline assignment: CDR1 SGHNT and CDR2 YENEEA. PCR was performed using 60 Vbeta and 13 Jbeta primers. Assay used: immunoSEQ multiplex PCR; TCRdb lists only in-frame clones, some missing. The profile covers approximately 110,000 clones, with 60% to 85% appearing a single time and less than 2% taken by the ten largest. This chain links TRBV11-3 with TRBJ2-2; unclear D gene. This clonotype was sampled from a man aged 45-65 years in good health and CMV-seronegative. The sequencing input was PBMCs. The CDR3 is CASSSTRYTGELFF. As DNA, the CDR3 is TGTGCCAGCAGCTCAACACGATACACCGGGGAGCTGTTTTTT.